This T cell receptor (beta chain) was captured in a study of blood T cell repertoires in COVID-19 (dated by TCRdb to 2020 to 2022). Looking at the study overall: Samples covering the acute and convalescent phases of COVID-19 were provided by collaborators in the United States, Italy and Spain. The prospective study material was composed of cDNA or gDNA derived from T cells, B-cell-depleted T cells, or PBMCs. Subjects who had been exposed to COVID-19, were actively infected with it, or had recovered from it provided the deeply sampled blood TCRbeta repertoires that made up the dataset. A freely available public database, intended as a resource for researchers studying the immune response to SARS-CoV-2, is where the repertoires were released. The samples were drawn from two sources: the first 160 participants of the ongoing ImmuneRACE study, and 1,200 or so subjects contributed by 6 global collaborators. A de-identified subject ID, COVID-19 status, age in years and sex were almost always included in the sample metadata. Where available, HLA class I and class II types were obtained from metadata supplied by the sample provider rather than from assay-based typing.

The collaborating institutions used their own protocols to collect whole blood in K2EDTA tubes. For TCRbeta analysis, collaborator samples were shipped as frozen whole blood, as isolated PBMCs, or as DNA extracted from either sample type. Note on this clone: There is no known antigen for this receptor. No base-level quality is on record; no much larger clone is a single base apart.

The immunoSEQ Assay, a bias-controlled multiplex PCR, was used to amplify TCRbeta CDR3 regions from genomic DNA. As for the authors' bioinformatics: Nucleated cell counts per sample were estimated from amplification of reference gene primers within the assay. Sequence reads were collapsed and filtered to measure the absolute abundance of every unique TCRbeta CDR3 rearrangement. For each sample, productive Simpson clonality was calculated as the square root of Simpson's diversity index across productive rearrangements. In its TCRdb copy, this immuneACCESS table keeps in-frame sequences only and misses some clones. Where compared with another copy, unresolved V genes explain less than half of these, and the others have no known cause. The DNA was the basis for D and trimming; V, J and clone size are from that table. The sample table holds some 20,000 clones, of which 75% to 90% were seen once. The top ten constitute roughly a sixth of the sample.

Spanning cysteine to phenylalanine, the CDR3 consists of 21 amino acids. Only the CDR3 part of the read is kept: 63 bases, read in frame from the first base. The V end gives up 1 base and the J end 3 bases, leaving 20 bases in the junction not matched to a gene. Reading the germline V gene gives CDR1 MGHRA and CDR2 YSYEKL. Study-wide findings and limitations: Clinical and demographic metadata were provided uncurated, with the amount varying by source and participant.

The receptor's source is a human donor with acute or convalescent COVID-19. The donor label of this sample is uncertain. The rearranged chain carries TRBV4-1 and TRBJ2-3, and TRBD2 matches 9 of the central bases. Sequenced sample: peripheral blood. The CDR3 in this case is CASSQVAPGGGAAGQTDTQYF. In nucleotide form, the sequence is TGCGCCAGCAGCCAAGTTGCCCCCGGCGGGGGGGCGGCGGGCCAAACAGATACGCAGTATTTT.